This entry is about one T cell receptor (beta chain). Its antigen is still unknown. This entry belongs to a study of cytomegalovirus exposure and HLA in healthy donors. Germline V gene lookup returns CDR1 SGHVS and CDR2 FNYEAQ. This CDR3 region has 20 residues. The V end lost 1 base, the J end lost 0 bases, and 22 bases lay between the germline ends. General study findings and limits: Analysis performed later found more than 15,000 TCR beta sequences associated with HLA alleles at 0.05 false discovery rate.

Primers for the PCR totalled 60 Vbeta and 13 Jbeta. Some clones are missing from TCRdb's copy, which holds only in-frame ones; the method was immunoSEQ multiplex PCR. The sample includes 63,000 or so clones, around 73% of them seen just once. The sequence was obtained from a man aged 50 or older in good health and CMV-seronegative. The specimen was PBMCs. This rearrangement joins TRBV7-6 to TRBJ2-1; a possible D gene is TRBD2 (6 bases). In DNA, the CDR3 is TGTGCCAGCAGCTTAGGGACTATGACTAGTTGGCGGGCCTCCTACAATGAGCAGTTCTTC. Translation gives CASSLGTMTSWRASYNEQFF.